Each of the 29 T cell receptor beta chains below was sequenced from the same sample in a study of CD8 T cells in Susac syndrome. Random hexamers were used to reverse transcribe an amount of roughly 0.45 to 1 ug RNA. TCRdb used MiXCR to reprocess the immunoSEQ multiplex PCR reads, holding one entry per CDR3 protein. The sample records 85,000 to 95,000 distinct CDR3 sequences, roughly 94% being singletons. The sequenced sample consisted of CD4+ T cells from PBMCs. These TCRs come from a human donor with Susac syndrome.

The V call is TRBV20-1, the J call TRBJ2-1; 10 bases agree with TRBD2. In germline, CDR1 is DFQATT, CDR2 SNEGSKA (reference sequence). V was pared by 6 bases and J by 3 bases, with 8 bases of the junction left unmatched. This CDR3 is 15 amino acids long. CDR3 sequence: CSAPGRTSGYNEQFF. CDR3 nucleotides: TGCAGTGCCCCAGGGCGGACTAGCGGCTACAATGAGCAGTTCTTC.

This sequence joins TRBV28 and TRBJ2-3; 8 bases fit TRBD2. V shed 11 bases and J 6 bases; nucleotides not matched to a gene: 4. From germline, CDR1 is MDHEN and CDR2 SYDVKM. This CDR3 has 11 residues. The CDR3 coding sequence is TGTGCCGCCGGGGGGGCGGATACGCAGTATTTT. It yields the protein CAAGGADTQYF.

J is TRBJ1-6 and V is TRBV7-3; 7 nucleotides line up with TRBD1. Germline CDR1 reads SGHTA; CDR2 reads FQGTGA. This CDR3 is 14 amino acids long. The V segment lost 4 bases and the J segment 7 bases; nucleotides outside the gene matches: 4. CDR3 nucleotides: TGTGCCAGCAGCTCGACAGGGAGGAATTCACCCCTCCACTTT. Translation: CASSSTGRNSPLHF.

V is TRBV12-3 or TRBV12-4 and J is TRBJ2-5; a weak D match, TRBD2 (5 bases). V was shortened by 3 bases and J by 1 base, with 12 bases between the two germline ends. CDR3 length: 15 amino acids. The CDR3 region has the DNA TGTGCCAGCAGTTTGAGCGGTGTATCCCAAGAGACCCAGTACTTC. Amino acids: CASSLSGVSQETQYF.

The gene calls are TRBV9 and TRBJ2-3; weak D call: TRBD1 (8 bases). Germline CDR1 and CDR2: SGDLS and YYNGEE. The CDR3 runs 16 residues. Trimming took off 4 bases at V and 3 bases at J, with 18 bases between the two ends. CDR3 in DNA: TGTGCCAGCAGCACAGGGGGGGCCGGATTGACAGATACGCAGTATTTT. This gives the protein CASSTGGAGLTDTQYF.

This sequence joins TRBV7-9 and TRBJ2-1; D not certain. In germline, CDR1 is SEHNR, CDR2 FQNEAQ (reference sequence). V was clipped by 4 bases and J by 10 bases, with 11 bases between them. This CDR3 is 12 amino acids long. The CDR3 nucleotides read TGTGCCAGCAGCTCCCCGTCCAAGGAGCAGTTCTTC. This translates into CASSSPSKEQFF.

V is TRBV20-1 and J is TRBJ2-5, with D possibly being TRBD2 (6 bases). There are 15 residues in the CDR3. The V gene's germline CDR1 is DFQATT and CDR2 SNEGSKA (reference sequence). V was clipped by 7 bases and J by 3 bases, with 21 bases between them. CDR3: CSVRRGRQSKETQYF. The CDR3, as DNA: TGCAGTGTTCGGCGGGGCAGACAGAGCAAAGAGACCCAGTACTTC.

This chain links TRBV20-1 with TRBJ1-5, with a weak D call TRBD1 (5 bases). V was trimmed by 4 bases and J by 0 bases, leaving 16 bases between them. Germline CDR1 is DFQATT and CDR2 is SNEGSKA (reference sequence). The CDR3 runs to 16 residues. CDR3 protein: CSAKSTGRNSNQPQHF. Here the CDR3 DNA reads TGCAGTGCTAAGTCAACAGGTCGTAATAGCAATCAGCCCCAGCATTTT.

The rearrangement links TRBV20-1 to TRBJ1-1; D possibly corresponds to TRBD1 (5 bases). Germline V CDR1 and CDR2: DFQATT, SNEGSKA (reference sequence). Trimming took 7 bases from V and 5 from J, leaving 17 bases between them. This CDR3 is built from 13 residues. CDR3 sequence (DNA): TGCAGTGTGGAAAGGGGAGTCGGAACTGAAGCTTTCTTT. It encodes CSVERGVGTEAFF.

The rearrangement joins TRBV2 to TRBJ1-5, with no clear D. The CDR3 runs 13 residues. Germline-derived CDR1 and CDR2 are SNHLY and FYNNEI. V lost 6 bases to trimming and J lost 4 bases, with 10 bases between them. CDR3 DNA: TGTGCCAGCAGAGCTTCATGGAATCAGCCCCAGCATTTT. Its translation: CASRASWNQPQHF.

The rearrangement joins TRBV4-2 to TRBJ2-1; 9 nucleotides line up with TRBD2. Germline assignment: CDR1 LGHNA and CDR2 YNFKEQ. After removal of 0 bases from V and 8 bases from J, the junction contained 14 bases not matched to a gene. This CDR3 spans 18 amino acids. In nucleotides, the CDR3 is TGTGCCAGCAGCCAAGATGGGGGCGGGGGGGCAAGGGTCGATGAGCAGTTCTTC. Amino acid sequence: CASSQDGGGGARVDEQFF.

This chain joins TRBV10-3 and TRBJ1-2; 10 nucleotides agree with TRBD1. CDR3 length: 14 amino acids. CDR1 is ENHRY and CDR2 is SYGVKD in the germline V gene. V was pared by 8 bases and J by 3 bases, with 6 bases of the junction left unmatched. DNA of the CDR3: TGTGCCATCGCCTCAGGGACAGGGGACTATGGCTACACCTTC. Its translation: CAIASGTGDYGYTF.

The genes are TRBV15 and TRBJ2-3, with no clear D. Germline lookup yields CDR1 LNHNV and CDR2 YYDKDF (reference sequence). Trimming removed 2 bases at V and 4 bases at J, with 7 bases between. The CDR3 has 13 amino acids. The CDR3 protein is CATSRLAADTQYF. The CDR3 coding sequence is TGTGCCACCAGCAGACTTGCCGCAGATACGCAGTATTTT.

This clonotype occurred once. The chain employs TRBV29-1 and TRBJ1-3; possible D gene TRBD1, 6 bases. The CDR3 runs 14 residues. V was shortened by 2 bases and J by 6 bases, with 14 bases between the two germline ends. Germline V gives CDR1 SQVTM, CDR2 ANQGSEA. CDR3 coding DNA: TGCAGCGTTGAAACGGGACAAGCGGAAAACACCATATATTTT. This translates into CSVETGQAENTIYF.

In DNA, the CDR3 is TGTGCCACCAGCACCGGGGGGGACTACAATGAGCAGTTCTTC. This codes for CATSTGGDYNEQFF. The V gene is TRBV15, the J gene TRBJ2-1; 8 bases fit TRBD2. V gave up 4 bases and J gave up 3 bases; unmatched junction bases: 2. CDR3 length: 14 amino acids. Germline assignment: CDR1 LNHNV and CDR2 YYDKDF (reference sequence).

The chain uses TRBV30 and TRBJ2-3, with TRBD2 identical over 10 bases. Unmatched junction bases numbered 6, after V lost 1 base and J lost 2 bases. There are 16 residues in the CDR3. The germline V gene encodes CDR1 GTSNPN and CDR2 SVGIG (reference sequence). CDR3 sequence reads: CAWSAPLAGDTDTQYF. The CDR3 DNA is TGTGCCTGGAGTGCCCCGCTAGCGGGGGACACAGATACGCAGTATTTT.

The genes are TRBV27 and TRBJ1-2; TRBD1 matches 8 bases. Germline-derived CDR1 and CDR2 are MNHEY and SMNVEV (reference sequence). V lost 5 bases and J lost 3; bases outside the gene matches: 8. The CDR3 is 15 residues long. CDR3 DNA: TGTGCCAGCAGTCCCCGGACAGGGAGGGACTATGGCTACACCTTC. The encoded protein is CASSPRTGRDYGYTF.

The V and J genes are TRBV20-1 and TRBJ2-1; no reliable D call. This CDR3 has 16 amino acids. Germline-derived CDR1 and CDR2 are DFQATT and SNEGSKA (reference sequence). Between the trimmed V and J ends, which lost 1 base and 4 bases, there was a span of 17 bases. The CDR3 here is CSARGPVARRYNEQFF. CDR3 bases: TGCAGTGCTAGAGGCCCGGTAGCACGGCGGTACAATGAGCAGTTCTTC.

CDR3: CASSPHREFGAQYF. CDR3 nucleotides: TGTGCCAGCAGTCCACACAGGGAATTCGGGGCCCAGTACTTC. The gene calls are TRBV28 and TRBJ2-5; tentative D call: TRBD1 (6 bases). V lost 5 bases and J lost 9, with 19 bases in between. Germline CDR1 and CDR2: MDHEN and SYDVKM. CDR3 length equals 14 residues.

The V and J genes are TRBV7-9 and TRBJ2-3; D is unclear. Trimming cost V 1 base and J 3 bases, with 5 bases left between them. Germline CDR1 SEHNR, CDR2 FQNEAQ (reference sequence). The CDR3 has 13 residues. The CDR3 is CASSLGPTDTQYF. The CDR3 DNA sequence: TGTGCCAGCAGCTTAGGGCCAACAGATACGCAGTATTTT.

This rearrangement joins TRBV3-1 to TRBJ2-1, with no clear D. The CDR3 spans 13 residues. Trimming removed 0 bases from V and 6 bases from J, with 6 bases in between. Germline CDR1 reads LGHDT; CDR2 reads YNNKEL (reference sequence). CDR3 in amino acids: CASSQDRPNEQFF. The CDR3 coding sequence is TGTGCCAGCAGCCAAGATCGACCCAATGAGCAGTTCTTC.

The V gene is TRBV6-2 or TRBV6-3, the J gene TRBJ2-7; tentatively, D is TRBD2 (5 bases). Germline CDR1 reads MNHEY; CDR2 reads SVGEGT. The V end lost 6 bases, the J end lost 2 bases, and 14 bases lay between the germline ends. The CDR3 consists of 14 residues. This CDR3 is CASRNDGKTYEQYF. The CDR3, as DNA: TGTGCCAGCAGGAACGACGGGAAAACCTACGAGCAGTACTTC.

Here the CDR3 DNA reads TGCGCCAGCAGCCTCGGGACTAGCGGGGGGGCCGGAGGCGAGCAGTACTTC. Its translation is CASSLGTSGGAGGEQYF. The rearrangement links TRBV4-3 to TRBJ2-7, with 16 bases lining up with TRBD2. Germline loops: CDR1 LGHNA, CDR2 YSLEER. V lost 4 bases to trimming and J lost 6 bases; unmatched junction nucleotides: 9. CDR3 length equals 17 residues.

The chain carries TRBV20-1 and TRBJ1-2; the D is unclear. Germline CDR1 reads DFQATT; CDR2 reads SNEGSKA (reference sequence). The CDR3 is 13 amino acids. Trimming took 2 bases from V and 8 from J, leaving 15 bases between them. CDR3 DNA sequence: TGCAGTGCTAGACCTCCGGGCCCCAGGGGCTACACCTTC. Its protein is CSARPPGPRGYTF.

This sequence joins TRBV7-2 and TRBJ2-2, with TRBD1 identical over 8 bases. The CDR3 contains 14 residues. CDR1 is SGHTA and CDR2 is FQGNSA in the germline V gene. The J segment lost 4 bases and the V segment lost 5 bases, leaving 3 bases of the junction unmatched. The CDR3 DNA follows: TGTGCCAGCAGCCCAGGACAGGGCACCGGGGAGCTGTTTTTT. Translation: CASSPGQGTGELFF.

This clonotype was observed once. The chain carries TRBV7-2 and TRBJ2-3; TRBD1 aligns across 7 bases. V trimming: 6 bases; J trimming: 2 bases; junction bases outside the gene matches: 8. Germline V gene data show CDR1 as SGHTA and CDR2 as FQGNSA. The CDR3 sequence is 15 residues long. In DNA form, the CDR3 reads TGTGCCAGCAGTTACCGGGACAGTTACACAGATACGCAGTATTTT. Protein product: CASSYRDSYTDTQYF. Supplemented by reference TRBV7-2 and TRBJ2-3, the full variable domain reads GAGVSQSPSNKVTEKGKDVELRCDPISGHTALYWYRQSLGQGLEFLIYFQGNSAPDKSGLPSDRFSAERTGGSVSTLTIQRTQQEDSAVYLCASSYRDSYTDTQYFGPGTRLTVL.

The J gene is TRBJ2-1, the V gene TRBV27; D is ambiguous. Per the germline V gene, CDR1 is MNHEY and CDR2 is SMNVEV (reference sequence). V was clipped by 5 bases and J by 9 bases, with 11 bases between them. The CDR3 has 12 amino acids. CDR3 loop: CASSHYPGEQFF. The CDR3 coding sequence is TGTGCCAGCAGTCATTATCCGGGTGAGCAGTTCTTC.

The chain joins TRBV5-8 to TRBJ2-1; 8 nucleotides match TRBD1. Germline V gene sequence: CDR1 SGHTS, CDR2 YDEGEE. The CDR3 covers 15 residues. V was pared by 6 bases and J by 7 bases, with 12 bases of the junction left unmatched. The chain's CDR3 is CASTLLGQVLNEQFF. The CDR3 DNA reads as TGTGCCAGCACCCTCCTGGGACAGGTCTTAAATGAGCAGTTCTTC. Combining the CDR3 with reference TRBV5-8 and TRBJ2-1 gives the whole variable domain EAGVTQSPTHLIKTRGQQATLRCSPISGHTSVYWYQQALGLGLQFLLWYDEGEERNRGNFPPRFSGRQFPNYSSELNVNALELEDSALYLCASTLLGQVLNEQFFGPGTRLTVL.

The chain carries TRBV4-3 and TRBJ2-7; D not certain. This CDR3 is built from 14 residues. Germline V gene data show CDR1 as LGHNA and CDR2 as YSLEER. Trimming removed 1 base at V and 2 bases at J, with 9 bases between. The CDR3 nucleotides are TGCGCCAGCAGCCAAGTCGCGGCCGCCTACGAGCAGTACTTC. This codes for CASSQVAAAYEQYF.